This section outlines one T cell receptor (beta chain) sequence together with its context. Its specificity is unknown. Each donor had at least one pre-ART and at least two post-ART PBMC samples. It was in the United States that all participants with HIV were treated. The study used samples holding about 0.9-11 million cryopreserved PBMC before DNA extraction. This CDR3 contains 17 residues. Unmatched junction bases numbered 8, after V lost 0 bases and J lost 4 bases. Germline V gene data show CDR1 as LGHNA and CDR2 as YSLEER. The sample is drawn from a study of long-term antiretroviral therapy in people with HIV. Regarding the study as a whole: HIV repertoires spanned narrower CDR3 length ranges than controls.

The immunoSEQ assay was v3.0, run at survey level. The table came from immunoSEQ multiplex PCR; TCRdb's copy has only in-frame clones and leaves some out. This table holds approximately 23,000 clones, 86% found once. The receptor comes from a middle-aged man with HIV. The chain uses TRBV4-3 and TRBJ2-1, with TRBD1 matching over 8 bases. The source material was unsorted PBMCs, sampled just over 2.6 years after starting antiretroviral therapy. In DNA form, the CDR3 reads TGCGCCAGCAGCCAAGAACGAGGACAGGGCATATACAATGAGCAGTTCTTC. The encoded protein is CASSQERGQGIYNEQFF.